Below are 5 T cell receptor beta chains sequenced from a single sample in a study of cytomegalovirus exposure and HLA in healthy donors (dated by TCRdb to 2015 to 2018). The library was made by the immunoSEQ multiplex PCR assay. For the multiplex PCR, a mixture combining 60 forward primers for TCR Vbeta segments and 13 reverse primers for TCR Jbeta segments was used. TCRdb took over this immuneACCESS table, retaining in-frame rearrangements with V and J assigned. Such tables are incomplete; in checked studies, under half of the missing clones stem from an unresolved V gene, and the remainder is unexplained. The sample data list about 150,000 clones, and 70% to 90% of these were observed just once. Of the sample, 2% to 3% falls within the top ten clones. The sequencing input was PBMCs. The receptors here all came from a male donor in good health and CMV-seronegative.

The chain couples TRBV5-1 to TRBJ1-5, with TRBD1 identical over 7 bases. The CDR3 runs 13 residues. Losses at the gene ends were 3 bases for V and 4 bases for J; bases not matched to a gene: 1. Germline V CDR1 and CDR2: SGHRS, YFSETQ. The CDR3 loop reads CASSWTGNQPQHF. CDR3 bases: TGCGCCAGCAGCTGGACAGGTAATCAGCCCCAGCATTTT.

The chain couples TRBV18 to TRBJ2-3; 8 nucleotides align to TRBD1. CDR3 length equals 15 residues. The ends lost 2 bases at V and 2 bases at J; junction bases unmatched: 3. CDR1 and CDR2 from the germline V gene are KGHSH and LQKENI. The CDR3 coding sequence is TGTGCCAGCTCACCAGGACAGGGATCCACAGATACGCAGTATTTT. Translated, it gives CASSPGQGSTDTQYF.

The CDR3 DNA sequence: TGTGCCAGCAGCCCCCAAAACAGACATGGCGAGCAGTACTTC. It translates to CASSPQNRHGEQYF. The chain is built from TRBV11-1 and TRBJ2-7; D unclear. Germline V CDR1 and CDR2: SGHAT, FQDESV (reference sequence). The V gene lost 5 bases and the J gene lost 6 bases, with 17 bases spanning the gap. The CDR3 runs 14 residues.

The CDR3 loop reads CASSYSGHPTNEQFF. The DNA of the CDR3 is TGTGCCAGCAGTTACTCGGGACACCCTACGAATGAGCAGTTCTTC. This sequence joins TRBV6-6 and TRBJ2-1, with D maybe TRBD1 (6 bases). This CDR3 has 15 amino acids. Between the trimmed V and J ends, which lost 0 bases and 7 bases, there was a span of 13 bases. The germline V gene has CDR1 MNHNY and CDR2 SVGAGI (reference sequence).

The chain is built from TRBV30 and TRBJ1-2; D remains unclear. Germline V gene sequence: CDR1 GTSNPN, CDR2 SVGIG (reference sequence). Trimming pared 0 bases from V and 4 bases from J, leaving 6 bases between. The CDR3 is made up of 12 amino acids. The CDR3 region has the DNA TGTGCCTGGAGTGTAAGCCTCTATGGCTACACCTTC. Its protein is CAWSVSLYGYTF.